Presented here are 23 T cell receptor beta chains from one specimen sequenced in a study of cytomegalovirus exposure and HLA in healthy donors. Profiling relied on immunoSEQ multiplex PCR, and the TCRdb table lists in-frame clones only, not all of them. The table records 100,000 to 150,000 clones, roughly 86% of them present only once. Sequencing was carried out using PBMCs. Source of these receptors: a young man in good health and CMV-seronegative.

The chain employs TRBV2 and TRBJ2-1, with TRBD2 identical over 11 bases. Germline V gene data show CDR1 as SNHLY and CDR2 as FYNNEI. The V and J ends lost 3 bases and 1 base, in that order; junction bases with no gene match: 11. The CDR3 sequence is 19 residues long. This CDR3 reads CASSDRTSGRGGSYNEQFF. The CDR3 coding sequence is TGTGCCAGCAGTGATAGGACTAGCGGGCGAGGGGGGTCCTACAATGAGCAGTTCTTC.

This clone is a singleton in its sample. In nucleotides, the CDR3 is TGTGCCAGTAGTATAAAGGTGTTCAGGTTGCAGGGGCCGGGCACTGAAGCTTTCTTT. Translating gives CASSIKVFRLQGPGTEAFF. The chain employs TRBV19 and TRBJ1-1, with D possibly being TRBD1 (6 bases). With 2 bases removed from V and 4 bases from J, the gap between germline ends came to 26 bases. Germline CDR1 and CDR2: LNHDA and SQIVND (reference sequence). CDR3 size: 19 residues.

This chain joins TRBV5-4 and TRBJ1-2; 8 bases match TRBD1. CDR1 is SGHNT and CDR2 is YYREEE in the germline V gene (reference sequence). The CDR3 totals 14 residues. J was trimmed by 2 bases and V by 3 bases; bases with no gene match: 3. CDR3 amino acids: CASSWTGMNYGYTF. The DNA for the CDR3 is TGTGCCAGCAGCTGGACAGGGATGAACTATGGCTACACCTTC.

Here the CDR3 DNA reads TGTGCCAGCAGCTTAGTTGGGCTGAACACCGGGGAGCTGTTTTTT. Translating gives CASSLVGLNTGELFF. The chain uses TRBV7-9 and TRBJ2-2; D uncertain. Germline CDR1 reads SEHNR; CDR2 reads FQNEAQ (reference sequence). V was pared by 1 base and J by 1 base, with 7 bases between. This CDR3 region has 15 residues.

The V call is TRBV11-2, the J call TRBJ2-5; the D gene is possibly TRBD2 (6 bases). CDR3 size: 13 residues. Germline CDR1 is SGHAT and CDR2 is FQNNGV. The V gene lost 6 bases and the J gene lost 4 bases, with 12 bases spanning the gap. CDR3 region: CASSSSVAETQYF. CDR3 nucleotides: TGTGCCAGCAGTTCTAGCGTCGCAGAGACCCAGTACTTC. The full variable domain, its missing parts supplied by reference TRBV11-2 and TRBJ2-5, is EAGVAQSPRYKIIEKRQSVAFWCNPISGHATLYWYQQILGQGPKLLIQFQNNGVVDDSQLPKDRFSAERLKGVDSTLKIQPAKLEDSAVYLCASSSSVAETQYFGPGTRLLVL.

The V call is TRBV6-5, the J call TRBJ2-5, with D possibly TRBD2 on 5 matching bases. The CDR3 has 14 residues. V shed 4 bases and J shed 7 bases, with 16 bases lying between them. Germline CDR1 reads MNHEY; CDR2 reads SVGAGI. The CDR3 reads CASSSPRFRGTQYF. The CDR3 DNA reads as TGTGCCAGCAGTTCACCTCGTTTTCGGGGGACCCAGTACTTC.

This sequence joins TRBV19 and TRBJ2-4, with 8 bases lining up with TRBD1. CDR1 is LNHDA, CDR2 SQIVND, per germline (reference sequence). J lost 8 bases, V lost 7 bases, and 13 bases had no gene match. This CDR3 has 15 amino acids. CDR3 region: CASIPPGQGRDIQYF. The CDR3 DNA reads as TGTGCCAGTATCCCTCCCGGACAGGGTAGGGACATTCAGTACTTC.

This clone was detected only once. V and J are TRBV2 and TRBJ1-1; 9 bases are shared with TRBD1. The CDR3 extends over 15 amino acids. Germline V gives CDR1 SNHLY, CDR2 FYNNEI. V shed 4 bases and J 1 base; nucleotides not matched to a gene: 4. The CDR3 here is CASSGQQGANTEAFF. In DNA form, the CDR3 reads TGTGCCAGCAGTGGCCAACAGGGGGCGAACACTGAAGCTTTCTTT.

The V gene is TRBV6-4, the J gene TRBJ2-2; D possibly corresponds to TRBD2 (5 bases). Looked up from germline, CDR1 is MRHNA and CDR2 is SNTAGT. V was clipped by 6 bases and J by 4 bases, with 12 bases between them. The CDR3 has 14 residues. The CDR3 DNA is TGTGCCAGCAGGGAGGTCTCCTTCACCGGGGAGCTGTTTTTT. It yields the protein CASREVSFTGELFF.

The chain employs TRBV2 and TRBJ2-7, with 13 bases that match TRBD2. Germline V gives CDR1 SNHLY, CDR2 FYNNEI. This CDR3 is built from 14 residues. With V trimmed by 6 bases and J by 5 bases, 4 bases remained unmatched. Written as DNA, the CDR3 is TGTGCCAGCAGAGCGACTAGCGGGAGGAACGAGCAGTACTTC. This codes for CASRATSGRNEQYF.

This chain joins TRBV10-1 and TRBJ2-1; 8 nucleotides align to TRBD2. V shed 2 bases, J shed 7 bases, and the junction held 10 bases outside the gene matches. CDR3 length: 16 residues. Per germline, CDR1 WNHNN and CDR2 SYGVQD (reference sequence). The CDR3: CASSEVKASGLNEQFF. CDR3 bases: TGCGCCAGCAGTGAGGTTAAGGCTAGCGGGCTAAATGAGCAGTTCTTC.

The chain carries TRBV12-5 and TRBJ2-5, with 9 positions matching TRBD2. The CDR3 runs to 16 residues. Germline assignment: CDR1 LGHNT and CDR2 FRNRAP. V shed 2 bases, J shed 1 base, and the junction held 5 bases outside the gene matches. The CDR3 DNA follows: TGTGCTAGTGGTTTGTACGGACTAGCGACCCAAGAGACCCAGTACTTC. It encodes CASGLYGLATQETQYF. Combining the CDR3 with reference TRBV12-5 and TRBJ2-5 gives the whole variable domain DARVTQTPRHKVTEMGQEVTMRCQPILGHNTVFWYRQTMMQGLELLAYFRNRAPLDDSGMPKDRFSAEMPDATLATLKIQPSEPRDSAVYFCASGLYGLATQETQYFGPGTRLLVL.

The genes are TRBV5-4 and TRBJ2-1; 9 bases agree with TRBD2. In germline, CDR1 is SGHNT, CDR2 YYREEE (reference sequence). With 4 bases clipped from V and 4 bases from J, the junction kept 9 bases outside the gene matches. The length of the CDR3 is 16 residues. CDR3 in DNA: TGTGCCAGCAGCCCTCCGGCTAGCGGGATTTACAATGAGCAGTTCTTC. Amino acids: CASSPPASGIYNEQFF.

This chain connects TRBV5-6 to TRBJ1-3; tentative D call: TRBD1 (5 bases). Trimming stripped 2 bases from V and 0 bases from J, with 15 bases between. There are 17 residues in the CDR3. Germline V lookup: CDR1 SGHDT, CDR2 YYEEEE. Here the CDR3 reads CASSFADIAISGNTIYF. In nucleotides, the CDR3 is TGTGCCAGCAGCTTCGCGGACATCGCCATCTCTGGAAACACCATATATTTT.

The CDR3 nucleotides are TGTGCCAGCAGGAGGGACAAGAACTACGAGCAGTACTTC. It yields the protein CASRRDKNYEQYF. This rearrangement joins TRBV6-1 to TRBJ2-7, with D perhaps TRBD1 (6 bases). The CDR3 is 13 residues long. Trimming stripped 6 bases from V and 3 bases from J, with 12 bases between. Per germline, CDR1 MNHNS and CDR2 SASEGT.

The DNA of the CDR3 is TGTGCCAGCAGAGTATCGGAGAGTTATCAGCAGTACTTC. It codes for CASRVSESYQQYF. The J gene is TRBJ2-7, the V gene TRBV6-1; D call uncertain. This CDR3 region has 13 residues. Germline CDR1 and CDR2: MNHNS and SASEGT. Trimming pared 6 bases from V and 8 bases from J, leaving 17 bases between.

This chain uses TRBV13 with TRBJ2-3; TRBD2 agrees at 7 bases. CDR1 and CDR2 from the germline V gene are PRHDT and FYEKMQ (reference sequence). V was clipped by 2 bases and J by 3 bases; unmatched bases: 20. This CDR3 comprises 20 residues. The CDR3 is CASSLKAGLKILAGTDTQYF. The CDR3 DNA is TGTGCCAGCAGCTTAAAAGCGGGACTAAAGATCCTAGCTGGGACAGATACGCAGTATTTT.

The chain combines TRBV30 with TRBJ1-1; D gene uncertain. Germline CDR1 is GTSNPN and CDR2 is SVGIG (reference sequence). The CDR3 totals 13 residues. V shed 3 bases and J shed 0 bases, with 8 bases lying between them. CDR3 loop: CAWRREMNTEAFF. The CDR3 coding sequence is TGTGCCTGGAGGAGAGAAATGAACACTGAAGCTTTCTTT.

This clone was observed a single time. The chain couples TRBV4-2 to TRBJ2-1, with 10 positions matching TRBD2. With 4 bases clipped from V and 6 bases from J, the junction kept 9 bases outside the gene matches. Germline V gives CDR1 LGHNA, CDR2 YNFKEQ. CDR3 size: 16 residues. CDR3 DNA: TGTGCCAGCAGCCCTCAGATGGCTAGCGGGAGCAATGAGCAGTTCTTC. This sequence encodes CASSPQMASGSNEQFF.

The chain has TRBV4-1 and TRBJ2-1, with 7 positions matching TRBD2. The V and J ends lost 4 bases and 5 bases, in that order; junction bases with no gene match: 8. Germline V gene data show CDR1 as MGHRA and CDR2 as YSYEKL. This CDR3 is 15 amino acids long. The CDR3 DNA follows: TGCGCCAGCAGCCCCCAAGAAAGCGGGAACAATGAGCAGTTCTTC. Encoded protein: CASSPQESGNNEQFF.

This clone appeared a single time. This rearrangement joins TRBV5-4 to TRBJ1-4; perhaps TRBD1 as D (5 bases). From germline, CDR1 is SGHNT and CDR2 YYREEE (reference sequence). The V and J ends lost 5 bases and 3 bases respectively, with 8 bases between them. This CDR3 has 13 residues. The CDR3 is CASRGDSNEKLFF. CDR3 DNA sequence: TGTGCCAGCAGGGGGGACTCTAATGAAAAACTGTTTTTT.

This chain connects TRBV7-9 to TRBJ2-3; TRBD2 matches 9 bases. V dropped 3 bases and J dropped 3; count of bases not matched to a gene: 7. CDR3 length: 16 amino acids. The germline CDR1 and CDR2 sequences are SEHNR and FQNEAQ (reference sequence). CDR3 in amino acids: CASSLYSGSRTDTQYF. The DNA for the CDR3 is TGTGCCAGCAGCTTGTATAGCGGGAGTAGGACAGATACGCAGTATTTT.

This sequence joins TRBV7-9 and TRBJ1-1; D is possibly TRBD1 (5 bases). CDR3 length equals 17 residues. CDR1 SEHNR and CDR2 FQNEAQ come from the germline V gene (reference sequence). V was shortened by 1 base and J by 1 base, with 16 bases between the two germline ends. The CDR3 DNA sequence: TGTGCCAGCAGCTTAGGTAGGAAGGCAGGGCGGAACACTGAAGCTTTCTTT. Protein sequence: CASSLGRKAGRNTEAFF. Complete variable domain (other parts from reference TRBV7-9 and TRBJ1-1): DTGVSQNPRHKITKRGQNVTFRCDPISEHNRLYWYRQTLGQGPEFLTYFQNEAQLEKSRLLSDRFSAERPKGSFSTLEIQRTEQGDSAMYLCASSLGRKAGRNTEAFFGQGTRLTVV.